Below are 13 T cell receptor beta chains sequenced from a single sample in a study of cytomegalovirus exposure and HLA in healthy donors. The PCR employed 60 Vbeta primers together with 13 Jbeta primers. The method was immunoSEQ multiplex PCR; TCRdb's version includes in-frame clones alone and lacks a portion of them. In total, the table holds 200,000 to 250,000 clones. Sequenced input: PBMCs. Receptor source: a girl aged 2-10 years in good health and CMV-seropositive.

The chain recombines TRBV30 with TRBJ2-5; 8 bases are shared with TRBD1. Matching the DNA end better, TRBJ2-7 makes the J call doubtful. The CDR3 covers 14 residues. Germline loops: CDR1 GTSNPN, CDR2 SVGIG (reference sequence). Here the CDR3 reads CAWSRTGIFYEQYF. The CDR3 DNA follows: TGTGCCTGGAGCCGGACAGGGATTTTCTACGAGCAGTACTTC.

The gene calls are TRBV11-3 and TRBJ1-1; unclear D gene. Per germline, CDR1 SGHNT and CDR2 YENEEA. Trimming pared 0 bases from V and 0 bases from J, leaving 14 bases between. The CDR3 is made up of 17 amino acids. The CDR3, as DNA: TGTGCCAGCAGCTTAGAAGCAGGCCCGCTACTGAACACTGAAGCTTTCTTT. Its translation is CASSLEAGPLLNTEAFF.

This chain links TRBV27 with TRBJ2-7; D gene ambiguous. This CDR3 comprises 13 residues. CDR1 is MNHEY, CDR2 SMNVEV, per germline (reference sequence). Trimming removed 5 bases at V and 0 bases at J, with 8 bases between. CDR3 sequence: CASSARFSYEQYF. In DNA, the CDR3 is TGTGCCAGCAGTGCGCGGTTCTCCTACGAGCAGTACTTC.

V is TRBV28 and J is TRBJ2-5, with TRBD2 as a possible D gene (6 bases). Trimming cost V 1 base and J 5 bases, with 11 bases left between them. Looked up from germline, CDR1 is MDHEN and CDR2 is SYDVKM. CDR3 size: 14 residues. The CDR3 spells CASSLSPGVETQYF. Written as DNA, the CDR3 is TGTGCCAGCAGTTTATCCCCGGGAGTGGAGACCCAGTACTTC.

The genes are TRBV2 and TRBJ2-5, with TRBD2 identical over 9 bases. Germline V lookup: CDR1 SNHLY, CDR2 FYNNEI. V was pared by 6 bases and J by 3 bases, with 8 bases of the junction left unmatched. The CDR3 covers 15 residues. CDR3 nucleotides: TGTGCCAGCAGCTGGGCTCCTAGCGGGGAAGAGACCCAGTACTTC. The encoded protein is CASSWAPSGEETQYF.

This chain connects TRBV5-1 to TRBJ2-1; 15 bases line up with TRBD2. The trim removed 3 bases at V and 4 bases at J, leaving 5 bases unmatched. The CDR3 sequence is 17 residues long. Per germline, CDR1 SGHRS and CDR2 YFSETQ. In nucleotides, the CDR3 is TGCGCCAGCAGCTCGGGACTAGCGGGAGGACGTTACAATGAGCAGTTCTTC. Translation gives CASSSGLAGGRYNEQFF.

The chain has TRBV6-5 and TRBJ1-1; no reliable D call. Trimming cost V 7 bases and J 5 bases, with 14 bases left between them. The germline V gene encodes CDR1 MNHEY and CDR2 SVGAGI. The CDR3 is made up of 13 amino acids. The CDR3 sequence is CASTNRRPTEAFF. CDR3 sequence (DNA): TGTGCCAGCACGAATAGGAGGCCGACTGAAGCTTTCTTT.

The V call is TRBV2, the J call TRBJ2-7; 8 bases are a match to TRBD2. Germline values: CDR1 SNHLY, CDR2 FYNNEI. The CDR3 runs to 17 residues. V was pared by 5 bases and J by 3 bases, with 15 bases of the junction left unmatched. This chain's CDR3 is CASSPGQLAELVYEQYF. CDR3 nucleotide sequence: TGTGCCAGCAGTCCCGGCCAACTAGCGGAGCTAGTCTACGAGCAGTACTTC.

The chain combines TRBV28 with TRBJ1-5, with D perhaps matching TRBD1 (5 bases). Germline CDR1 reads MDHEN; CDR2 reads SYDVKM. This CDR3 contains 16 residues. V lost 2 bases, J lost 3 bases, and 14 bases lay in between. The CDR3 protein is CASSLEGERVNQPQHF. The CDR3 coding sequence is TGTGCCAGCAGTTTAGAAGGGGAGCGGGTCAATCAGCCCCAGCATTTT. The whole variable domain, remainder taken from reference TRBV28 and TRBJ1-5, is DVKVTQSSRYLVKRTGEKVFLECVQDMDHENMFWYRQDPGLGLRLIYFSYDVKMKEKGDIPEGYSVSREKKERFSLILESASTNQTSMYLCASSLEGERVNQPQHFGDGTRLSIL.

Here the CDR3 DNA reads TGCGCCAGCAGTGATGGGGGGATATTGGAAGCTTTCTTT. Translation gives CASSDGGILEAFF. V gene TRBV10-1 combines with J gene TRBJ1-1; TRBD1 might be the D (5 bases). Per germline, CDR1 WNHNN and CDR2 SYGVQD (reference sequence). The CDR3 totals 13 residues. Trimming pared 3 bases from V and 8 bases from J, leaving 13 bases between.

The rearrangement uses TRBV27 and TRBJ2-5; tentative D call: TRBD1 (6 bases). CDR1 and CDR2 from the germline V gene are MNHEY and SMNVEV (reference sequence). This CDR3 spans 16 amino acids. V lost 5 bases and J lost 0, with 16 bases in between. The CDR3 here is CASSGPGDTYQETQYF. The CDR3, as DNA: TGTGCCAGCAGTGGCCCCGGGGACACCTACCAAGAGACCCAGTACTTC.

The V and J genes are TRBV5-4 and TRBJ2-3; TRBD2 agrees at 8 bases. V was pared by 0 bases and J by 2 bases, with 8 bases of the junction left unmatched. CDR1 SGHNT and CDR2 YYREEE come from the germline V gene (reference sequence). This CDR3 spans 17 amino acids. CDR3 region: CASSLDPTSGVTDTQYF. The DNA of the CDR3 is TGTGCCAGCAGCTTGGACCCCACTAGCGGAGTCACAGATACGCAGTATTTT.

The chain couples TRBV30 to TRBJ1-5; no clear D gene. Trimming removed 3 bases at V and 0 bases at J, with 6 bases between. Germline V lookup: CDR1 GTSNPN, CDR2 SVGIG (reference sequence). The CDR3 loop spans 13 amino acids. The CDR3 nucleotides are TGTGCCTGGAGCGGTAATAGCAATCAGCCCCAGCATTTT. It codes for CAWSGNSNQPQHF.